This record concerns one T cell receptor beta chain sequence. Its specificity is unknown. TCRdb independently ran MiXCR on the reads; one entry per CDR3 protein. The sample includes 370,000 or so distinct CDR3 sequences, approximately 35% of them seen just once. This record comes from a study of T cell repertoires in cytomegalovirus infection. Overall study: Selected CMV epitopes included recently identified HLA-C-restricted ones as well as well-studied HLA-B-restricted ones.

The junction had 3 bases not matched to a gene; V was cut back by 0 bases and J by 0 bases. CDR1 and CDR2 from the germline V gene are SGHRS and YFSETQ. The CDR3 has 16 amino acids. The receptor was derived from a human donor in good health (CMV status not recorded). Some clones in this sample may be carry-over from other donors' samples. The chain uses TRBV5-1 and TRBJ1-1; 9 positions agree with TRBD1. Material: cultured PBMCs, obtained from culture after CMV antigen stimulation. This CDR3 reads CASSLVTGGVNTEAFF. The CDR3 nucleotides read TGCGCCAGCAGCTTGGTGACAGGGGGGGTGAACACTGAAGCTTTCTTT.